This T cell receptor beta chain was identified during a study of a mutant IDH1 vaccine in newly diagnosed glioma. Across the study: Previous treatment comprised radiotherapy, temozolomide, or both, mostly both.

As regards this clone: No antigen is known for it.

Noted time point: week 35, safety follow-up. The content of each vaccine dose was 300 ug of mutant IDH1 20-mer peptide, and topical imiquimod accompanied it. Each patient was administered eight vaccinations, scheduled in weeks 1, 3, 5, 7, 11, 15, 19 and 23. Newly diagnosed WHO grade 3 or 4 IDH1-mutant, ATRX-lost astrocytomas were identified in the donors. The CDR3 has 15 amino acids. J was trimmed by 4 bases and V by 2 bases; bases with no gene match: 7. CDR1 and CDR2 (germline): SGDLS, YYNGEE. Here immunoSEQ multiplex PCR was the method, and the copy in TCRdb shows in-frame clones only, minus some. The sample holds 35,000 to 50,000 clones; 83% are singletons and the top ten take approximately 5.5%.

J is TRBJ2-5 and V is TRBV9; 8 bases agree with TRBD1. Sample: PBMCs, taken from a glioma patient whose treatment included an IDH1 peptide vaccine. This TCR derives from a woman aged 45-65 years with glioma. The CDR3 loop reads CASSVDRGGRETQYF. CDR3 sequence (DNA): TGTGCCAGCAGCGTCGACAGGGGAGGACGAGAGACCCAGTACTTC.